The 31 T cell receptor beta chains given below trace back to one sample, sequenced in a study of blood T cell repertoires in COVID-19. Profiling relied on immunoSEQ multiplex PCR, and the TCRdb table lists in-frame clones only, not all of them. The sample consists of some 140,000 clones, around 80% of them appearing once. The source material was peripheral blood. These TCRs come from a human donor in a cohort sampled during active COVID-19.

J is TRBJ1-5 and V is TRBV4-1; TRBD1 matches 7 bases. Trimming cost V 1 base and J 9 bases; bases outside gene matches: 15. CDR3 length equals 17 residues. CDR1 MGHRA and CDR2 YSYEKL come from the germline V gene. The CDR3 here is CASSQATLSQGLGPQHF. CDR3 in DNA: TGCGCCAGCAGCCAAGCAACGCTCTCACAGGGGCTGGGGCCCCAGCATTTT.

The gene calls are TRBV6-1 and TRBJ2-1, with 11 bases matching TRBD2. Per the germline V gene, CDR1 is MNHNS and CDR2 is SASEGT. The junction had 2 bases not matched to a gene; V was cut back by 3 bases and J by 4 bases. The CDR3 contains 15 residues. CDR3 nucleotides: TGTGCCAGCAGTGAGGGGACTAGCGGTTACAATGAGCAGTTCTTC. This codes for CASSEGTSGYNEQFF.

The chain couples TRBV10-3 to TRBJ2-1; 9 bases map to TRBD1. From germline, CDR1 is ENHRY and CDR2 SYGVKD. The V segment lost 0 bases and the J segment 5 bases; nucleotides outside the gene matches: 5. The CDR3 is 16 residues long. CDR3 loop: CAISESGTGLDNEQFF. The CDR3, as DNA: TGTGCCATCAGTGAGTCCGGGACAGGGTTGGACAATGAGCAGTTCTTC.

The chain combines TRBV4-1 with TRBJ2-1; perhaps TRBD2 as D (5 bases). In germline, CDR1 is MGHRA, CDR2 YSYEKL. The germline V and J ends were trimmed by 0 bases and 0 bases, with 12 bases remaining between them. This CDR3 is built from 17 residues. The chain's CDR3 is CASSQDFTDYSYNEQFF. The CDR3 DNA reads TGCGCCAGCAGCCAAGATTTCACAGACTACTCCTACAATGAGCAGTTCTTC.

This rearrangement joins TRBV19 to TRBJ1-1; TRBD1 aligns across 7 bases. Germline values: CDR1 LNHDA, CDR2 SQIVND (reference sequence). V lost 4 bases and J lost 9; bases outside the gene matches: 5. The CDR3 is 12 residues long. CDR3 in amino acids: CASSKGQSKAFF. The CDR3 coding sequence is TGTGCCAGTAGTAAGGGACAGAGCAAAGCTTTCTTT.

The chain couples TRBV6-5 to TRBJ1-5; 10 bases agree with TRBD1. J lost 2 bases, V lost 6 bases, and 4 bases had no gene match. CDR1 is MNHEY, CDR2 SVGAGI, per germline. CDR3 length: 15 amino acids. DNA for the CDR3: TGTGCCAGCAGACAGACAGGGGGCCGCAATCAGCCCCAGCATTTT. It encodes CASRQTGGRNQPQHF.

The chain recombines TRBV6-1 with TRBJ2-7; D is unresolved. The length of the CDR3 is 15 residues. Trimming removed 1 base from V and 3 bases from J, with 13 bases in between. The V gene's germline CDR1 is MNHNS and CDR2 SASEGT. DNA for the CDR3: TGTGCCAGCAGTGAAGGGTTTAGACAAGACTACGAGCAGTACTTC. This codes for CASSEGFRQDYEQYF.

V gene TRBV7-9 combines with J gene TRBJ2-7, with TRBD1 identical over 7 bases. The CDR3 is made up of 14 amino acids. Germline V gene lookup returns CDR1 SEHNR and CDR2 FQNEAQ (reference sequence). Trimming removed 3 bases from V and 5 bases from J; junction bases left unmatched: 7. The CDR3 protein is CASSFPRTGNEQYF. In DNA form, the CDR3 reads TGTGCCAGCAGCTTCCCTCGGACAGGAAACGAGCAGTACTTC. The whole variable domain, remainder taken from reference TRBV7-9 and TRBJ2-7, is DTGVSQNPRHKITKRGQNVTFRCDPISEHNRLYWYRQTLGQGPEFLTYFQNEAQLEKSRLLSDRFSAERPKGSFSTLEIQRTEQGDSAMYLCASSFPRTGNEQYFGPGTRLTVT.

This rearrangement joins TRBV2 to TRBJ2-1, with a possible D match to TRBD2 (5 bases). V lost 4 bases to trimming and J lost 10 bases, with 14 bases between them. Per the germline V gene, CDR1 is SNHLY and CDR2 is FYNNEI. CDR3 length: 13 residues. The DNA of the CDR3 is TGTGCCAGCAGTGTTAGGGTTTGGGAGGAGCAGTTCTTC. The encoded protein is CASSVRVWEEQFF.

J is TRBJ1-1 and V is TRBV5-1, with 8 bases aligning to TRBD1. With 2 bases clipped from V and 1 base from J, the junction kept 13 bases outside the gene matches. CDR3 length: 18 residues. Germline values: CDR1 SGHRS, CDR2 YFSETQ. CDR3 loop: CASSFDRGLLATNTEAFF. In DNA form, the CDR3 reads TGCGCCAGCAGCTTCGACAGGGGCCTCCTGGCAACGAACACTGAAGCTTTCTTT.

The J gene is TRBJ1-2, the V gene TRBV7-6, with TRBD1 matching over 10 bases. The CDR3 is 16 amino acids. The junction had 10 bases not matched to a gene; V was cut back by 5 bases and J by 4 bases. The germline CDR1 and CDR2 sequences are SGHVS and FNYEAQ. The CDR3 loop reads CASSATGTGATYGYTF. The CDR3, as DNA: TGTGCCAGCAGCGCTACCGGGACAGGGGCAACCTATGGCTACACCTTC.

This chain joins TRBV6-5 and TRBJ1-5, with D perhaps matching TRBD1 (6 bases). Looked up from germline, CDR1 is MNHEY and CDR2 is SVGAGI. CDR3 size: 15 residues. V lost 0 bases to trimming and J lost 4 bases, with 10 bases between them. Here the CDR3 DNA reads TGTGCCAGCAGTTACTCGGACAGAGAAAATCAGCCCCAGCATTTT. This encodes CASSYSDRENQPQHF.

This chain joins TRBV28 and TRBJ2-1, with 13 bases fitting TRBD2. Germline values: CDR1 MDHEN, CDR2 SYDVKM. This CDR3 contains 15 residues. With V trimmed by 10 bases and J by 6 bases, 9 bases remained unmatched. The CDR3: CAIRTSGGSLNEQFF. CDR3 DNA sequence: TGTGCCATAAGGACTAGCGGGGGCTCCCTCAATGAGCAGTTCTTC. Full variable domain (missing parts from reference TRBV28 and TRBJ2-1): DVKVTQSSRYLVKRTGEKVFLECVQDMDHENMFWYRQDPGLGLRLIYFSYDVKMKEKGDIPEGYSVSREKKERFSLILESASTNQTSMYLCAIRTSGGSLNEQFFGPGTRLTVL.

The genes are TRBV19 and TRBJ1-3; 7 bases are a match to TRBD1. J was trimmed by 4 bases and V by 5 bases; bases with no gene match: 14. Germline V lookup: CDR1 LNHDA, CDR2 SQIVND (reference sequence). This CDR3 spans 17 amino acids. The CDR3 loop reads CASSAHLDRATGNTIYF. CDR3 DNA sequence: TGTGCCAGTAGTGCGCACCTCGACAGGGCGACAGGAAACACCATATATTTT.

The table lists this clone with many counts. CDR3 region: CASTPEGGTYEQYF. For the CDR3, the DNA is TGTGCCAGCACCCCCGAGGGCGGAACCTACGAGCAGTACTTC. The chain has TRBV2 and TRBJ2-7, with D possibly being TRBD2 (5 bases). Trimming shortened V by 7 bases and J by 2 bases, and 15 bases separated the two germline ends. The CDR3 length is 14 residues. From germline, CDR1 is SNHLY and CDR2 FYNNEI. The whole variable domain, filled in from reference TRBV2 and TRBJ2-7, reads EPEVTQTPSHQVTQMGQEVILRCVPISNHLYFYWYRQILGQKVEFLVSFYNNEISEKSEIFDDQFSVERPDGSNFTLKIRSTKLEDSAMYFCASTPEGGTYEQYFGPGTRLTVT.

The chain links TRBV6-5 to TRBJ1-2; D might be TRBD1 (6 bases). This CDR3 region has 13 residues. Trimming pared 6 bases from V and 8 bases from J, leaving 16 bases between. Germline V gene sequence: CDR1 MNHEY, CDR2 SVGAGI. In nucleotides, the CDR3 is TGTGCCAGCAGGAAGGACAGCCAGTTGGGCTACACCTTC. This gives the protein CASRKDSQLGYTF.

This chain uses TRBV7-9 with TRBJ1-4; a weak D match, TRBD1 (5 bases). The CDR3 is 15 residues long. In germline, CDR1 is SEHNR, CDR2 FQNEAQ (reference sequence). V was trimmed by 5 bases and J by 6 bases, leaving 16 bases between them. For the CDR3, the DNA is TGTGCCAGCAGCCGTGCCGGGACTTCCGATGAAAAACTGTTTTTT. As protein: CASSRAGTSDEKLFF.

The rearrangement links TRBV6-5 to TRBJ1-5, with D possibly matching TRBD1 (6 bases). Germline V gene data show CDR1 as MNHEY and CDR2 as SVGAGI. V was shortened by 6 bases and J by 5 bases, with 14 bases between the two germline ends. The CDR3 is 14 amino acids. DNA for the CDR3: TGTGCCAGCAGCACTCGCCAGGGGTATCAGCCCCAGCATTTT. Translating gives CASSTRQGYQPQHF.

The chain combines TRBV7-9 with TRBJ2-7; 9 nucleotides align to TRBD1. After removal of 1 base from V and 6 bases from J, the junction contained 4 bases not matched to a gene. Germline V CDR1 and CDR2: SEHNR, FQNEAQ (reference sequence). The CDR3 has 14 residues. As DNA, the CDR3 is TGTGCCAGCAGCTTAGGGGGGGACAGGGCCGAGCAGTACTTC. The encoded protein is CASSLGGDRAEQYF. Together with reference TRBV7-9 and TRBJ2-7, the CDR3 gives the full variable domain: DTGVSQNPRHKITKRGQNVTFRCDPISEHNRLYWYRQTLGQGPEFLTYFQNEAQLEKSRLLSDRFSAERPKGSFSTLEIQRTEQGDSAMYLCASSLGGDRAEQYFGPGTRLTVT.

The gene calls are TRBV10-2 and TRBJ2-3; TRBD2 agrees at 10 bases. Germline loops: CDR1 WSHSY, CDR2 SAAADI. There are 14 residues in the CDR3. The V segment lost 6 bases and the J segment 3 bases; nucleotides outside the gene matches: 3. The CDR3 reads CASRERGGTDTQYF. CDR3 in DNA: TGCGCCAGCAGAGAGCGGGGGGGAACAGATACGCAGTATTTT.

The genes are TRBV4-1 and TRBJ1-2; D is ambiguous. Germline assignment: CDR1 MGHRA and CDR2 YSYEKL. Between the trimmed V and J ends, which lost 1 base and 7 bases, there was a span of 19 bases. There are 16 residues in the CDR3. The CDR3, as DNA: TGCGCCAGCAGCCAAGGCTACGGGGAGCTAATAGGTGGCTACACCTTC. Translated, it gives CASSQGYGELIGGYTF.

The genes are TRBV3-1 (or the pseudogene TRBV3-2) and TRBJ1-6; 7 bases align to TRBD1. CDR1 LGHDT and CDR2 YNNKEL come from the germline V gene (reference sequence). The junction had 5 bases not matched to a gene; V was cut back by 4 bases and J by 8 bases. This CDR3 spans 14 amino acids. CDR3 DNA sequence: TGTGCCAGCAGCCGGACAGACAGGGATTCACCCCTCCACTTT. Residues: CASSRTDRDSPLHF.

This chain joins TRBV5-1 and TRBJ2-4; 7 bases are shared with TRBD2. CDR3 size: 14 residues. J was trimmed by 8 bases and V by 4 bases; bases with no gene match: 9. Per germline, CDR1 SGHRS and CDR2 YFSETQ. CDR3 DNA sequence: TGCGCCAGCAGCAGCGGGACTTTTGCGGACATTCAGTACTTC. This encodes CASSSGTFADIQYF.

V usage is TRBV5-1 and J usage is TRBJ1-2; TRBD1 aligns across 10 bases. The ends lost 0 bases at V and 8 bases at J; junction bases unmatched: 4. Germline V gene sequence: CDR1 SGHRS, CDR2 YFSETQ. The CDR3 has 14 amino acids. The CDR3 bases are TGCGCCAGCAGCTTGGAAGGGACAGGGGACGGCTACACCTTC. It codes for CASSLEGTGDGYTF.

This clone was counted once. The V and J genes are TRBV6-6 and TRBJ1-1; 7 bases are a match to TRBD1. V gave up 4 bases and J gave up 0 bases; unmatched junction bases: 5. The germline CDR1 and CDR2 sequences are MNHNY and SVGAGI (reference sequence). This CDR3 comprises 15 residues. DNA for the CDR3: TGTGCCAGCAGTTTCAGACAGGGAATGAACACTGAAGCTTTCTTT. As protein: CASSFRQGMNTEAFF.

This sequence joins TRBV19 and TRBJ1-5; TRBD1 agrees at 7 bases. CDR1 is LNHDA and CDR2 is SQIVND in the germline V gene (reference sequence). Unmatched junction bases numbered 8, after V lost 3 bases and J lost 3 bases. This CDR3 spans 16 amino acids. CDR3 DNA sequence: TGTGCCAGTAGTATCAGGACTACAGGGGTCAATCAGCCCCAGCATTTT. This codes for CASSIRTTGVNQPQHF.

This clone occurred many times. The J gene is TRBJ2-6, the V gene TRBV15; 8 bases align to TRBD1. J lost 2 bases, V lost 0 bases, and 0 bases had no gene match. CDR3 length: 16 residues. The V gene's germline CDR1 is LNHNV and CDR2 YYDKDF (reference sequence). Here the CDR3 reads CATSRDRGPGANVLTF. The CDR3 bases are TGTGCCACCAGCAGAGACAGGGGGCCTGGGGCCAACGTCCTGACTTTC.

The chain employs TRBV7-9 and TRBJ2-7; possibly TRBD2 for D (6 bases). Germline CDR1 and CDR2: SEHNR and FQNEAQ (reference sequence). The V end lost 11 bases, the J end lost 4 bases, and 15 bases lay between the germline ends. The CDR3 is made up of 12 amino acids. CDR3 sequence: CAGGLFSYEQYF. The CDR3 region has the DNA TGTGCCGGGGGACTCTTTTCTTACGAGCAGTACTTC.

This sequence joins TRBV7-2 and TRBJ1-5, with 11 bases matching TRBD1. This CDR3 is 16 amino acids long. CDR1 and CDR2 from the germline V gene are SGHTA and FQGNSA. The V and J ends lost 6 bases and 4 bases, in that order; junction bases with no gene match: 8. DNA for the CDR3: TGTGCCAGCAGTAAAGGGACAGGGGGATTTAATCAGCCCCAGCATTTT. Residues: CASSKGTGGFNQPQHF.

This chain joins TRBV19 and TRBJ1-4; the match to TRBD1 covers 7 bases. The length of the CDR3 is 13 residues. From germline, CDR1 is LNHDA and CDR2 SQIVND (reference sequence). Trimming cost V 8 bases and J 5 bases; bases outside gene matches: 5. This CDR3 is CASEGQRNEKLFF. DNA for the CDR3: TGTGCCAGTGAGGGACAGAGGAATGAAAAACTGTTTTTT.

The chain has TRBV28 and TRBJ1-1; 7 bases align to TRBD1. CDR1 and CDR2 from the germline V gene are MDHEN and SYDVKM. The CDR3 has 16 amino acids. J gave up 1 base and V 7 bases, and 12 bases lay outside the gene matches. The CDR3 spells CASIGQGVVWNTEAFF. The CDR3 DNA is TGTGCCAGCATCGGTCAGGGGGTAGTTTGGAACACTGAAGCTTTCTTT.